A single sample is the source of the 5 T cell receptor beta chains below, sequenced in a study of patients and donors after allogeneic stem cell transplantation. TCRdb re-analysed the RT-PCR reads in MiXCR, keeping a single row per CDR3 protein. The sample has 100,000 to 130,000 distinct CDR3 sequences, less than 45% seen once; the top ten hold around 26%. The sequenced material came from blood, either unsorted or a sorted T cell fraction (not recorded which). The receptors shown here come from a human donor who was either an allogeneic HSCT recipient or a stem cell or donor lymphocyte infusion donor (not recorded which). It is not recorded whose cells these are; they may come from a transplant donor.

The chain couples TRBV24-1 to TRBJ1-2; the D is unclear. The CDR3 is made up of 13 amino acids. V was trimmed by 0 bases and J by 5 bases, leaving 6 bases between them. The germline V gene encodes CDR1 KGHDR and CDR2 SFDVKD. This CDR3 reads CATSDLLGYGYTF. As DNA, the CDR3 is TGTGCCACCAGTGATTTGTTAGGGTATGGCTACACCTTC.

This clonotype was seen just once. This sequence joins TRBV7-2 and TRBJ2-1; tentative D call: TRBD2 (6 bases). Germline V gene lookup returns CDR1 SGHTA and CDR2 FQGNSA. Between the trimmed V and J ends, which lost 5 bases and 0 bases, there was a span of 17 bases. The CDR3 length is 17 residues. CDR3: CASSPQPGTVSYNEQFF. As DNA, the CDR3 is TGTGCCAGCAGCCCCCAGCCGGGGACTGTCTCCTACAATGAGCAGTTCTTC.

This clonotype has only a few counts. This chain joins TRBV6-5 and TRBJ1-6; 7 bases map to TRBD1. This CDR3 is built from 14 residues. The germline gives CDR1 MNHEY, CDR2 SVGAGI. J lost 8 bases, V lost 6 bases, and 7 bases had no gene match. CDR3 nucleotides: TGTGCCAGCAGAATACAGGGGTTGGATTCACCCCTCCACTTT. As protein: CASRIQGLDSPLHF.

The CDR3 region is CSAREQRSGNTIYF. CDR3 sequence (DNA): TGCAGTGCTAGAGAGCAACGATCTGGAAACACCATATATTTT. The chain links TRBV20-1 to TRBJ1-3; unclear D gene. In germline, CDR1 is DFQATT, CDR2 SNEGSKA (reference sequence). Trimming left V 0 bases short and J 1 base short, with 7 bases between. The CDR3 covers 14 residues.

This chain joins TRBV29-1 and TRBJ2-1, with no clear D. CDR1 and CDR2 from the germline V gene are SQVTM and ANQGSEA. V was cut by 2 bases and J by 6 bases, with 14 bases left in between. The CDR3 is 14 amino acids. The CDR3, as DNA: TGCAGCGTTGAAAAAGTAGTTGGCGTCAATGAGCAGTTCTTC. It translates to CSVEKVVGVNEQFF.